These T cell receptor beta chains were read from a single sample in a study of CD8 T cells in ankylosing spondylitis. From the 5' RACE reads, TCRdb called clonotypes with MiXCR, one entry per CDR3 protein. Among 500,000 or so distinct CDR3 sequences listed, under 5.5% were seen once. The source material was blood, either unsorted or a sorted T cell fraction (not recorded which). The receptors were gathered from a male donor with ankylosing spondylitis. The CDR3 runs from the conserved cysteine through the conserved F or W. The order of the fields is clone size, V gene, D gene, J gene, CDR3 protein, CDR3 DNA. The D gene is left open where the match is weak. Part of the rows lack a size; the others show once, few, many or a class for expanded clones.

many	TRBV5-1	NA	TRBJ1-5	CASSLVGGVQPQHF	TGCGCCAGCAGCTTGGTTGGAGGGGTCCAGCCCCAGCATTTT
many	TRBV20-1	NA	TRBJ1-1	CSARIPVISGTEAFF	TGCAGTGCTAGGATCCCGGTTATAAGCGGGACTGAAGCTTTCTTT
NA	TRBV20-1	NA	TRBJ1-1	CSAKYRANTEAFF	TGCAGTGCCAAATATCGGGCGAACACTGAAGCTTTCTTT
many	TRBV4-2	TRBD2	TRBJ2-3	CASSQATSEGDTQYF	TGTGCCAGCAGCCAAGCGACTAGCGAGGGAGATACGCAGTATTTT
many	TRBV12-3/TRBV12-4	TRBD1	TRBJ1-1	CASYRLVWPGQGAWNTEAFF	TGTGCCAGCTATCGGTTAGTTTGGCCGGGGCAGGGGGCCTGGAACACTGAAGCTTTCTTT
few	TRBV7-2	NA	TRBJ1-6	CASSLWGAANSPLHF	TGTGCCAGCAGCTTATGGGGGGCCGCTAATTCACCCCTCCACTTT
many	TRBV20-1	TRBD2	TRBJ2-5	CSARDPRAGGQETQYF	TGCAGTGCTAGAGACCCCCGGGCGGGAGGGCAAGAGACCCAGTACTTC
many	TRBV6-2/TRBV6-3	NA	TRBJ1-5	CASSYSSQPQHF	TGTGCCAGCAGTTACTCGAGCCAGCCCCAGCATTTT
NA	TRBV11-2	NA	TRBJ2-7	CASSPEGRGASYEQYF	TGTGCCAGCAGCCCTGAGGGAAGAGGGGCCTCCTACGAGCAGTACTTC
many	TRBV29-1	TRBD1	TRBJ1-1	CSVEPGTGPTEAFF	TGCAGCGTTGAACCCGGGACAGGGCCCACTGAAGCTTTCTTT
few	TRBV4-3	NA	TRBJ1-5	CASSQDRTGAGNQPQHF	TGCGCCAGCAGCCAAGATCGAACCGGGGCGGGCAATCAGCCCCAGCATTTT
many	TRBV15	NA	TRBJ2-5	CATSRESGETQYF	TGTGCCACCAGCAGAGAGTCAGGAGAGACCCAGTACTTC
many	TRBV20-1	TRBD1	TRBJ2-7	CSARPHTGDPYEQYF	TGCAGTGCTAGACCACATACAGGGGACCCCTACGAGCAGTACTTC
many	TRBV3-1	NA	TRBJ1-1	CASSQAGGGTEAFF	TGTGCCAGCAGCCAAGCCGGGGGGGGCACTGAAGCTTTCTTT
many	TRBV20-1	NA	TRBJ2-1	CSAGQSSYNEQFF	TGCAGTGCTGGACAGTCCTCCTACAATGAGCAGTTCTTC
many	TRBV12-3/TRBV12-4	NA	TRBJ1-1	CASSLYSVGNTEAFF	TGTGCCAGCAGTTTATATTCTGTTGGGAACACTGAAGCTTTCTTT
many	TRBV20-1	NA	TRBJ2-5	CSARDAIETQYF	TGCAGTGCTAGAGATGCGATAGAGACCCAGTACTTC
NA	TRBV18	NA	TRBJ1-1	CASSRGIIGNTEAFF	TGTGCCAGCTCACGGGGGATCATTGGGAACACTGAAGCTTTCTTT
many	TRBV5-1	TRBD1	TRBJ2-5	CASSPGDSIQETQYF	TGCGCCAGCAGCCCAGGGGACAGCATCCAAGAGACCCAGTACTTC
many	TRBV5-1	NA	TRBJ2-3	CASSLTGSTDTQYF	TGCGCCAGCAGCTTGACAGGGAGCACAGATACGCAGTATTTT
NA	TRBV9	NA	TRBJ2-2	CASSVLATNTGELFF	TGTGCCAGCAGCGTTCTGGCTACGAACACCGGGGAGCTGTTTTTT
many	TRBV20-1	TRBD1	TRBJ2-1	CSSNRDRVGNEQFF	TGCAGTTCAAACCGGGACAGGGTTGGGAATGAGCAGTTCTTC
many	TRBV20-1	NA	TRBJ1-5	CSARVVMPNQPQHF	TGCAGTGCTAGGGTGGTTATGCCCAATCAGCCCCAGCATTTT
many	TRBV18	NA	TRBJ1-6	CASSLRDPNSPLHF	TGTGCCAGCTCACTCCGGGACCCCAATTCACCCCTCCACTTT
many	TRBV10-3	NA	TRBJ2-1	CAISANTRWDEQFF	TGTGCCATCAGTGCGAATACCCGGTGGGATGAGCAGTTCTTC
many	TRBV12-3/TRBV12-4	TRBD1	TRBJ2-7	CASSFRQGDEQYF	TGTGCCAGCAGTTTCAGGCAGGGGGACGAGCAGTACTTC
many	TRBV9	TRBD2	TRBJ2-1	CASSVTSGSYNEQFF	TGTGCCAGCAGCGTAACTAGCGGGAGCTACAATGAGCAGTTCTTC
few	TRBV11-3	NA	TRBJ2-3	CASSAGTGDTQYF	TGTGCCAGCAGCGCCGGGACGGGAGATACGCAGTATTTT
NA	TRBV9	TRBD1	TRBJ2-6	CASSVAKRQGASGANVLTF	TGTGCCAGCAGCGTAGCGAAGCGACAGGGGGCGTCTGGGGCCAACGTCCTGACTTTC
many	TRBV11-3	NA	TRBJ1-3	CASSPSTYPGNTIYF	TGTGCCAGCAGCCCGTCGACATACCCTGGAAACACCATATATTTT
many	TRBV5-1	NA	TRBJ2-7	CASSFGSGTYEQYF	TGCGCCAGCAGCTTTGGTAGCGGCACCTACGAGCAGTACTTC
NA	TRBV5-6	NA	TRBJ2-7	CASLMGGSAHEQYF	TGTGCCAGCTTAATGGGCGGGTCGGCCCACGAGCAGTACTTC
many	TRBV12-3/TRBV12-4	TRBD2	TRBJ2-1	CASSFRFRTSGSGGQFF	TGTGCCAGCAGTTTCCGGTTCCGGACTAGCGGGAGTGGAGGGCAGTTCTTC
few	TRBV27	TRBD1	TRBJ2-4	CASSNDRGGNIQYF	TGTGCCAGCAGTAACGACAGGGGCGGGAACATTCAGTACTTC
few	TRBV10-3	NA	TRBJ2-1	CAISVRGGTYNEQFF	TGTGCCATCAGTGTTCGAGGGGGAACCTACAATGAGCAGTTCTTC
many	TRBV3-1	NA	TRBJ2-3	CASSQRGADTQYF	TGTGCCAGCAGCCAACGGGGAGCAGATACGCAGTATTTT